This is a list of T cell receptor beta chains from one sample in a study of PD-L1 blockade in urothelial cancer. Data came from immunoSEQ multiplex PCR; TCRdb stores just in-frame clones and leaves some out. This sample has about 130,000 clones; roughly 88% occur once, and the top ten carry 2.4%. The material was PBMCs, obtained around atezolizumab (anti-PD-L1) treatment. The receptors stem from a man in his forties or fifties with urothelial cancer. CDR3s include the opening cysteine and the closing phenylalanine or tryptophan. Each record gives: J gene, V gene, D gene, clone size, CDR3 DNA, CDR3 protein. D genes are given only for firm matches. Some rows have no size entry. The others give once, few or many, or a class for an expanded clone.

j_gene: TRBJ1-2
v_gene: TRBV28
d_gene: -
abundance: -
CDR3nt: TGTGCCAGCAGTTTAGGGGGAGGGGCAGTCTATGGCTACACCTTC
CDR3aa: CASSLGGGAVYGYTF

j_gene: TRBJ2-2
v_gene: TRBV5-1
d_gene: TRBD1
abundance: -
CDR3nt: TGCGCCACCCGAGAGGGGACAGCGAACACCGGGGAGCTGTTTTTT
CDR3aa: CATREGTANTGELFF

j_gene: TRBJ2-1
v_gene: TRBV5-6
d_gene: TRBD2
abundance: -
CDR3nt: TGTGCCAGCAGCCCCCAAGGGGACTATGGCAATGAGCAGTTCTTC
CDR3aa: CASSPQGDYGNEQFF

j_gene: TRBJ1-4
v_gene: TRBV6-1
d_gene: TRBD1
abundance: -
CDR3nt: TGTGCCAGCAGTGAAGGTGGGACAGGGGTGTTTTTT
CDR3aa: CASSEGGTGVFF

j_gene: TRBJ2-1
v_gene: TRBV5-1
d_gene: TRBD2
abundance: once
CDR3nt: TGCGCCAGCACATCTAGCGGGTCCTACAATGAGCAGTTCTTC
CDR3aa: CASTSSGSYNEQFF

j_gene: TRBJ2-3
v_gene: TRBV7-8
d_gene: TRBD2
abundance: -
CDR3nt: TGTGCCAGCAGCCCGGCTCTGCGGACTAGCGGAGTTAGCACAGATACGCAGTATTTT
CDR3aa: CASSPALRTSGVSTDTQYF

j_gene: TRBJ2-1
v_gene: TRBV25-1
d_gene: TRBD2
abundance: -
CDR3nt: TGTGCCAGCAGTGAGACTAGCAGGTTCTACAATGAGCAGTTCTTC
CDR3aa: CASSETSRFYNEQFF

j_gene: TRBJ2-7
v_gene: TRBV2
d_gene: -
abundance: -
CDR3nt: TGTGCCAGCAGTTCCCGGCAGGGGACCTCCTACGAGCAGTACTTC
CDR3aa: CASSSRQGTSYEQYF

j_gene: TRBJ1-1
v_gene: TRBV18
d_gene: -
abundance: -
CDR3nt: TGTGCCAGCTCACGAGATCTGACGGACTACACTGAAGCTTTCTTT
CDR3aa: CASSRDLTDYTEAFF

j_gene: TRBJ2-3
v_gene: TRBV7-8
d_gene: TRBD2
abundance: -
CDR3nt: TGTGCCAGCAGCTTATTGCCTAGCGGGAACACAGATACGCAGTATTTT
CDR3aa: CASSLLPSGNTDTQYF

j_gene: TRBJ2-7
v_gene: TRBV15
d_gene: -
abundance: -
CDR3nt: TGTGCCACCAGCCCGGTTCGATCCTACTACGAGCAGTACTTC
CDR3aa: CATSPVRSYYEQYF

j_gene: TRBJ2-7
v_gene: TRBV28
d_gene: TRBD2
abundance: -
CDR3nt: TGTGCCAGCAGCCTAGCGGGTAGATCCTACGAGCAGTACTTC
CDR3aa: CASSLAGRSYEQYF

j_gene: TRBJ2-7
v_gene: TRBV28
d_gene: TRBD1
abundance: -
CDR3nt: TGTGCCAGCAGTTATGCGGGACAGGGGACTTACGAGCAGTACTTC
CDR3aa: CASSYAGQGTYEQYF

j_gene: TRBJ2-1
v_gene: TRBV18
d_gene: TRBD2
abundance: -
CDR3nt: TGTGCCAGCTCACTACGTACGCCTAGCGGCAGCAATGAGCAGTTCTTC
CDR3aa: CASSLRTPSGSNEQFF

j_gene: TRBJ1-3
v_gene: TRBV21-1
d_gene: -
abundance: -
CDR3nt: TGTGCCAGCAACTTGGTGTGCCGGCCACGGGACACCATATATTTT
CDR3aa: CASNLVCRPRDTIYF

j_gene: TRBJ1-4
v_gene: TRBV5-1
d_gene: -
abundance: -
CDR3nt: TGCGCCAGCACCGTTGGAGGGGCAACTAATGAAAAACTGTTTTTT
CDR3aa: CASTVGGATNEKLFF